This T cell receptor (beta chain) was obtained from a study of blood T cell repertoires in COVID-19. Study at large: Samples taken during acute and convalescent COVID-19 were collected in the United States, Italy and Spain. T cells, B-cell-depleted T cells, or PBMCs provided the cDNA or gDNA that served as material.

TCRdb keeps only in-frame clones here, not all; method: immunoSEQ multiplex PCR. This table holds fewer than 350,000 clones, 85% found once. CDR3 length equals 14 residues. Germline loops: CDR1 SGHRS, CDR2 YFSETQ. Between the trimmed V and J ends, which lost 7 bases and 2 bases, there was a span of 15 bases. Participants spanned ages about 18 to 100 years and resided in roughly 26 US areas. Clinical history as reported by participants underpinned cohort assignment. The source of this sequence is a woman aged 30 to 39 who had been exposed to COVID-19. Specimen: PBMCs or T cells enriched from blood (not recorded which). The V and J genes are TRBV5-1 and TRBJ2-5, with D perhaps TRBD2 (5 bases). The CDR3 loop is CASGGPTRQETQYF. CDR3 bases: TGCGCCAGCGGAGGCCCGACCAGGCAAGAGACCCAGTACTTC.